These 22 T cell receptor beta chains were all obtained from the same sample, sequenced in a study of primary melanoma T cells and metastatic recurrence. Profiling relied on immunoSEQ multiplex PCR, and the TCRdb table lists in-frame clones only, not all of them. Of approximately 1,500 clones in the sample, approximately 90% are singletons; the top ten hold approximately 12%. The sequenced sample consisted of melanoma tumor tissue. The source is a human donor with melanoma.

V usage is TRBV6-8 and J usage is TRBJ1-1; D perhaps matches TRBD1 (5 bases). The CDR3 is 13 residues long. Deletions cut 10 bases from V and 0 bases from J, with 12 bases between. Per germline, CDR1 MNHGY and CDR2 SAAAGT. In DNA form, the CDR3 reads TGTGCCATCACTACAGGTTTGAACACTGAAGCTTTCTTT. It translates to CAITTGLNTEAFF.

The chain recombines TRBV7-4 with TRBJ1-1; a weak D match, TRBD1 (5 bases). The V end lost 3 bases, the J end lost 8 bases, and 13 bases lay between the germline ends. In germline, CDR1 is SGHVT, CDR2 SQSDAQ. The CDR3 totals 13 residues. The CDR3 loop reads CASSFGAGREAFF. CDR3 DNA sequence: TGTGCCAGCAGCTTTGGAGCAGGGCGAGAAGCTTTCTTT.

DNA of the CDR3: TGCGCCAGCAGCCATAGTTGGGGCGGTTCTAGCACAGATACGCAGTATTTT. Translating it yields CASSHSWGGSSTDTQYF. The chain is built from TRBV1 and TRBJ2-3; the table's D call TRBD1 went unverified against the DNA. TRBV1 is a recognized pseudogene. This CDR3 is built from 17 residues.

This rearrangement joins TRBV7-6 to TRBJ1-5, with 9 bases lining up with TRBD1. CDR3 length equals 15 residues. CDR1 is SGHVS, CDR2 FNYEAQ, per germline. The V segment lost 5 bases and the J segment 4 bases; nucleotides outside the gene matches: 6. CDR3 sequence reads: CASSPGTGRNQPQHF. CDR3 bases: TGTGCCAGCAGCCCGGGGACAGGGAGGAATCAGCCCCAGCATTTT.

This rearrangement joins TRBV7-1 to TRBJ2-1; 16 bases are shared with TRBD2. TRBV7-1 is an ORF for which the function is uncertain. CDR3 length: 16 residues. V lost 4 bases to trimming and J lost 7 bases; unmatched junction nucleotides: 4. This chain's CDR3 is CASSLGTSGRANEQFF. The DNA of the CDR3 is TGTGCCAGCAGCTTGGGGACTAGCGGGAGGGCAAATGAGCAGTTCTTC.

The gene calls are TRBV18 and TRBJ2-7; 16 bases are a match to TRBD2. The germline V gene encodes CDR1 KGHSH and CDR2 LQKENI. The CDR3 length is 18 residues. With 5 bases clipped from V and 0 bases from J, the junction kept 7 bases outside the gene matches. CDR3 coding DNA: TGTGCCAGCTCAACCGGGACTAGCGGGAGGGTTAGCTCCTACGAGCAGTACTTC. It yields the protein CASSTGTSGRVSSYEQYF.

Concerning this clone: One junction end disagrees with the germline gene, perhaps due to a read error. The V call is TRBV19, the J call TRBJ1-2; 8 bases match TRBD1. Germline V gene lookup returns CDR1 LNHDA and CDR2 SQIVND (reference sequence). The CDR3 extends over 12 amino acids. The CDR3 sequence is CASSTGGYGYTF. The CDR3 nucleotides are TGTGCCAGTAGTACAGGGGGCTATGGTTACACCTTC.

This chain links TRBV1 with TRBJ2-3; TRBD2 is the table's D call, not checked against the DNA. TRBV1 is annotated as a pseudogene. The CDR3 contains 17 residues. In nucleotides, the CDR3 is TGCGCCAGCAGCCAGTCTACTAGCGGGAGTTTTCTTGATACGCAGTATTTT. It yields the protein CASSQSTSGSFLDTQYF.

The CDR3 coding sequence is TGTGCCAGCAGGGAGGGGAACACTGAAGCTTTCTTT. Protein product: CASREGNTEAFF. The chain couples TRBV28 to TRBJ1-1, with unresolved D. The CDR3 spans 12 residues. V was cut by 6 bases and J by 1 base, with 6 bases left in between. Germline-derived CDR1 and CDR2 are MDHEN and SYDVKM.

The chain uses TRBV6-8 and TRBJ2-5; the D gene could be TRBD1 or TRBD2 (5 bases each). Germline V gene sequence: CDR1 MNHGY, CDR2 SAAAGT. Deletions cut 5 bases from V and 3 bases from J, with 22 bases between. This CDR3 comprises 17 residues. CDR3 nucleotides: TGTGCCAGCAGTCACCGAGGGGCAGTGCTACCGAAAGAGACCCAGTACTTC. Its protein product is CASSHRGAVLPKETQYF.

The rearrangement links TRBV5-1 to TRBJ2-7, with 9 bases that match TRBD1. The trim removed 6 bases at V and 5 bases at J, leaving 9 bases unmatched. This CDR3 is built from 14 residues. In germline, CDR1 is SGHRS, CDR2 YFSETQ. The CDR3 DNA is TGCGCCAGCACCGCCGGGACAGGGAGCCACGAGCAGTACTTC. Residues: CASTAGTGSHEQYF. The full variable domain, in which reference TRBV5-1 and TRBJ2-7 provide the parts outside the CDR3, is KAGVTQTPRYLIKTRGQQVTLSCSPISGHRSVSWYQQTPGQGLQFLFEYFSETQRNKGNFPGRFSGRQFSNSRSEMNVSTLELGDSALYLCASTAGTGSHEQYFGPGTRLTVT.

This chain connects TRBV11-3 to TRBJ2-7, with 11 bases lining up with TRBD1. CDR1 is SGHNT, CDR2 YENEEA, per germline. V was clipped by 5 bases and J by 6 bases; unmatched bases: 6. The CDR3 covers 14 residues. CDR3 bases: TGTGCCAGCAGCCGGACAGGGGGCGAGGGCGAGCAGTACTTC. This encodes CASSRTGGEGEQYF. The full variable domain, completed using reference TRBV11-3 and TRBJ2-7, is EAGVVQSPRYKIIEKKQPVAFWCNPISGHNTLYWYLQNLGQGPELLIRYENEEAVDDSQLPKDRFSAERLKGVDSTLKIQPAELGDSAVYLCASSRTGGEGEQYFGPGTRLTVT.

The CDR3, as DNA: TGTGCCAGCAGCTGGGGACTAGCGGGAGCTAGCACAGATACGCAGTATTTT. As protein: CASSWGLAGASTDTQYF. The chain joins TRBV11-3 to TRBJ2-3, with 14 bases lining up with TRBD2. The V gene end was trimmed by 4 bases and the J gene end by 0 bases; junction bases not matched to a gene: 3. The CDR3 spans 17 residues. Per the germline V gene, CDR1 is SGHNT and CDR2 is YENEEA.

The rearrangement uses TRBV5-1 and TRBJ2-1; a weak D match, TRBD1 (6 bases). Germline CDR1 and CDR2: SGHRS and YFSETQ. V dropped 0 bases and J dropped 4 bases, with 14 bases sitting between them. The CDR3 runs to 16 residues. The CDR3 protein is CASSLVQGPFYNEQFF. CDR3 DNA sequence: TGCGCCAGCAGCTTGGTACAGGGCCCGTTTTACAATGAGCAGTTCTTC.

The chain has TRBV28 and TRBJ2-1, with a possible D match to TRBD2 (6 bases). This CDR3 region has 14 residues. Germline lookup yields CDR1 MDHEN and CDR2 SYDVKM. The V and J ends lost 6 bases and 9 bases respectively, with 18 bases between them. This CDR3 is CASRETSSIGEQFF. CDR3 sequence (DNA): TGTGCCAGCAGGGAAACTAGCAGTATCGGTGAGCAGTTCTTC.

This chain joins TRBV12-2 and TRBJ2-2; no DNA check was done on the table's D call, TRBD2. TRBV12-2 is tagged as a pseudogene. The CDR3 covers 15 residues. The CDR3 region has the DNA TGTGCCACCACGACTGGCGGGAAGAACACCGGGGAGCTGTTTTTT. It codes for CATTTGGKNTGELFF.

V is TRBV6-8 and J is TRBJ1-2; possible D gene TRBD1, 6 bases. The CDR3 is made up of 17 amino acids. Per the germline V gene, CDR1 is MNHGY and CDR2 is SAAAGT. Trimming pared 5 bases from V and 7 bases from J, leaving 26 bases between. CDR3 residues: CASSDSPHSGVLRGYTF. The CDR3 DNA is TGTGCCAGCAGTGATTCGCCACATTCAGGGGTCTTGCGTGGCTACACCTTC.

The DNA of the CDR3 is TGTGCCAGCATATCTGTGGCCTACGAGCAGTACTTC. Its protein product is CASISVAYEQYF. V is TRBV19 and J is TRBJ2-7, with D uncertain. CDR1 is LNHDA and CDR2 is SQIVND in the germline V gene (reference sequence). Trimming removed 9 bases at V and 2 bases at J, with 11 bases between. The CDR3 has 12 amino acids.

J is TRBJ2-5 and V is TRBV6-8, with a possible D match to TRBD2 (7 bases). Trimming pared 5 bases from V and 6 bases from J, leaving 16 bases between. There are 14 residues in the CDR3. CDR1 is MNHGY, CDR2 SAAAGT, per germline. The CDR3 sequence is CASSRRGGEKTQYF. Here the CDR3 DNA reads TGTGCCAGCAGTCGGCGCGGGGGCGAAAAGACCCAGTACTTC.

The rearrangement joins TRBV11-3 to TRBJ1-6, with D uncertain. Germline V gene data show CDR1 as SGHNT and CDR2 as YENEEA. V lost 7 bases and J lost 5, with 15 bases in between. This CDR3 is built from 15 residues. CDR3 residues: CASTPRPHNNSPLHF. DNA for the CDR3: TGTGCCAGCACCCCCCGCCCGCACAATAATTCACCCCTCCACTTT.

This clone was seen only once. This chain uses TRBV6-8 with TRBJ1-1, with no clear D. The CDR3 runs 14 residues. CDR1 MNHGY and CDR2 SAAAGT come from the germline V gene. V lost 4 bases to trimming and J lost 3 bases, with 12 bases between them. CDR3 sequence reads: CASSLKGFYTEAFF. CDR3 sequence (DNA): TGTGCCAGCAGTTTAAAGGGTTTTTACACTGAAGCTTTCTTT.

This chain links TRBV19 with TRBJ2-7, with 8 bases aligning to TRBD1. Per germline, CDR1 LNHDA and CDR2 SQIVND (reference sequence). V lost 3 bases and J lost 2; bases outside the gene matches: 6. The CDR3 extends over 15 amino acids. In DNA, the CDR3 is TGTGCCAGTAGTATGGCCTGGACAGGGCCCTACGAGCAGTACTTC. Encoded protein: CASSMAWTGPYEQYF.